Sequencing of this TCR beta chain was carried out in a study of T cell repertoires in cytomegalovirus infection. Background on the study: Both CMV infection and a matching HLA type were indicated by public TCR beta signatures. Study-wide findings and caveats: Cumulative public TCR beta family frequency identified carriers of CMV plus the relevant HLA. HLA-C-restricted TCR beta clonotypes specific for CMV led the ex vivo response.

TCRdb re-analysed the reads in MiXCR, keeping a single row per CDR3 protein. The sample has fewer than 300,000 distinct CDR3 sequences, about 25% seen once. Germline loops: CDR1 SGHVS, CDR2 FQNEAQ. J gave up 13 bases and V 1 base, and 10 bases lay outside the gene matches. The CDR3 consists of 14 residues. This clonotype has at least ten counts. What it binds is unknown. The sequence was obtained from a human donor in good health (CMV status not recorded). Some clones in this sample may be carry-over from other donors' samples. The sample consisted of PBMCs. The chain recombines TRBV7-8 with TRBJ1-2; 9 positions agree with TRBD1. This CDR3 reads CASSLDLNSGQGTF. The CDR3 coding sequence is TGTGCCAGCAGCTTAGACTTGAATTCGGGACAGGGCACCTTC.